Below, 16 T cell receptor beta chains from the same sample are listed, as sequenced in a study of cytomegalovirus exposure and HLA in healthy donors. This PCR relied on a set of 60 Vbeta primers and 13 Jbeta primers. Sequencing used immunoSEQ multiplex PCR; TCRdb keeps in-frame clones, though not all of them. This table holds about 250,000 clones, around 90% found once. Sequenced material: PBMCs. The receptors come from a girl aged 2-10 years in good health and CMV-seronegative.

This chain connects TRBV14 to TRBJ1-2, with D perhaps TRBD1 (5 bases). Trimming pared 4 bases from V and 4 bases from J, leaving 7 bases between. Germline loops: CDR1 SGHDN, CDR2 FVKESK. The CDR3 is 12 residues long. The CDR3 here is CASSPGGYGYTF. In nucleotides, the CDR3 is TGTGCCAGCAGCCCCGGGGGCTATGGCTACACCTTC.

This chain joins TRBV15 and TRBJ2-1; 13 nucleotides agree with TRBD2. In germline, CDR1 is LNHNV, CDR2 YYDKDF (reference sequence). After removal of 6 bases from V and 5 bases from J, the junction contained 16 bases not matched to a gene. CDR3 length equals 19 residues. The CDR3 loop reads CATSGEVGLAGVFNNEQFF. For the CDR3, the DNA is TGTGCCACCAGTGGGGAGGTAGGACTAGCGGGAGTATTCAACAATGAGCAGTTCTTC.

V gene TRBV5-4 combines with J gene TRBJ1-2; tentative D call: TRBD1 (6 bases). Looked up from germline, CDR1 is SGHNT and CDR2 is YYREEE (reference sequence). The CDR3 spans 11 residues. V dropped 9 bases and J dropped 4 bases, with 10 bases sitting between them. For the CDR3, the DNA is TGTGCCATTCGGACAGTCTATGGCTACACCTTC. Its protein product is CAIRTVYGYTF.

The CDR3 sequence is CASSPRGLALFF. The CDR3 DNA is TGTGCCAGCAGCCCCCGTGGATTAGCGCTGTTCTTC. This chain links TRBV9 with TRBJ2-1, with TRBD2 as a possible D gene (5 bases). The germline V gene encodes CDR1 SGDLS and CDR2 YYNGEE. The CDR3 extends over 12 amino acids. Trimming removed 4 bases from V and 15 bases from J, with 17 bases in between.

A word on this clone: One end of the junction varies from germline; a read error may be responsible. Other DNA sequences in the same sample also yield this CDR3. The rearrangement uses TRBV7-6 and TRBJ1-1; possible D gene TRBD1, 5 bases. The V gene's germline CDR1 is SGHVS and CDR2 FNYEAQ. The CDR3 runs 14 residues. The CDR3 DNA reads TGTGCTAGCAGCTTAGGAACAGGGAACACTGAAGCTTTCTTT. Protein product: CASSLGTGNTEAFF.

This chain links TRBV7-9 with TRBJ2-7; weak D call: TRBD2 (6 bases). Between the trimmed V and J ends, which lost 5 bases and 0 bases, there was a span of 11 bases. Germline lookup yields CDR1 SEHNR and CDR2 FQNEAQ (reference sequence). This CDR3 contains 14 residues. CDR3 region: CASSPTGGSYEQYF. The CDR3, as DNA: TGTGCCAGCAGCCCAACCGGGGGCTCCTACGAGCAGTACTTC.

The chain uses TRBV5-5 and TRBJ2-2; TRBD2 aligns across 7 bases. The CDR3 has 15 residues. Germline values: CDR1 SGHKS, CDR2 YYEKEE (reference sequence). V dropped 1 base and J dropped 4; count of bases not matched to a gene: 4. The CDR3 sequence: CASSLPGGRTGELFF. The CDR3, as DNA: TGTGCCAGCAGCTTGCCGGGAGGACGCACCGGGGAGCTGTTTTTT.

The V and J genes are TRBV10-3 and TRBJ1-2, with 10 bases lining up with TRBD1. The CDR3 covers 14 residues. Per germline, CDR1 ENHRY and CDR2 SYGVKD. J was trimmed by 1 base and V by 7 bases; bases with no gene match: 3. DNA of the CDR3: TGTGCCATCACCGACAGGGGGCATAACTATGGCTACACCTTC. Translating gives CAITDRGHNYGYTF.

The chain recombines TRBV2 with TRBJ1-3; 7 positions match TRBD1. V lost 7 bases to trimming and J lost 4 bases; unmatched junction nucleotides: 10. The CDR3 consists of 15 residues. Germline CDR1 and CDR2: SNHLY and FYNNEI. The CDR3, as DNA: TGTGCCAGCACCGGGGACAGCGGGCCGGGAAACACCATATATTTT. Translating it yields CASTGDSGPGNTIYF.

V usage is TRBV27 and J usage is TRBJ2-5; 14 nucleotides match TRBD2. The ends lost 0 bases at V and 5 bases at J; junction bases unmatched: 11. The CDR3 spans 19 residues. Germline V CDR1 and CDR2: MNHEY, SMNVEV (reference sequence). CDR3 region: CASSLSSGLAGGPRETQYF. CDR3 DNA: TGTGCCAGCAGTTTATCCTCCGGACTAGCGGGGGGCCCCCGGGAGACCCAGTACTTC.

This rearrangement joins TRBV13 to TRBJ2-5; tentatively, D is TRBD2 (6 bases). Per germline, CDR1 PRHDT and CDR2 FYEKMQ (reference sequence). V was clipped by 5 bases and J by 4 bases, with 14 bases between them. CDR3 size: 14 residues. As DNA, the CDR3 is TGTGCCAGCAGCGCCATGACTAGTAGAGAGACCCAGTACTTC. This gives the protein CASSAMTSRETQYF.

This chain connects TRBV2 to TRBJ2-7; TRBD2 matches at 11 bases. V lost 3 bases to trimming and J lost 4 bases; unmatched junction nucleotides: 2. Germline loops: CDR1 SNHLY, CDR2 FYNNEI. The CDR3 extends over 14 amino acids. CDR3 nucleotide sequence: TGTGCCAGCAGTGAGGGACTAGCGGATTACGAGCAGTACTTC. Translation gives CASSEGLADYEQYF.

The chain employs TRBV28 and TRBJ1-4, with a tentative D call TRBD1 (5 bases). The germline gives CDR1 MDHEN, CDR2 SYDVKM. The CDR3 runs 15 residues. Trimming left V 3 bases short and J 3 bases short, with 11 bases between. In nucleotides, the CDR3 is TGTGCCAGCAGTTTGCGACAGACTCCTAATGAAAAACTGTTTTTT. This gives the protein CASSLRQTPNEKLFF.

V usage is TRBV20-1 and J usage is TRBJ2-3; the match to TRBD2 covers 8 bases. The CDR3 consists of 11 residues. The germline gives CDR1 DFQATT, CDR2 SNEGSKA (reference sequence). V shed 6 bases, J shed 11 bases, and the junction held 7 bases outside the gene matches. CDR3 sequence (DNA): TGCAGTGCCCAGACTAGCGTGGAGCAGTATTTT. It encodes CSAQTSVEQYF.

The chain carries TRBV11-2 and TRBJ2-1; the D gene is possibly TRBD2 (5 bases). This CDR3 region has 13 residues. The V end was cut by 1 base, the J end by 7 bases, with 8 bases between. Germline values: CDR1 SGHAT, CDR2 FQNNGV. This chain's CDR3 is CASSLGGINEQFF. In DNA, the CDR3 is TGTGCCAGCAGCTTAGGAGGGATAAATGAGCAGTTCTTC.

The DNA for the CDR3 is TGTGCCAGCAGTCTAAATTACAGGGTTGGAGGCACAGATACGCAGTATTTT. It yields the protein CASSLNYRVGGTDTQYF. The chain combines TRBV5-6 with TRBJ2-3; maybe TRBD1 (6 bases). Trimming shortened V by 5 bases and J by 1 base, and 20 bases separated the two germline ends. CDR1 is SGHDT, CDR2 YYEEEE, per germline. This CDR3 comprises 17 residues.